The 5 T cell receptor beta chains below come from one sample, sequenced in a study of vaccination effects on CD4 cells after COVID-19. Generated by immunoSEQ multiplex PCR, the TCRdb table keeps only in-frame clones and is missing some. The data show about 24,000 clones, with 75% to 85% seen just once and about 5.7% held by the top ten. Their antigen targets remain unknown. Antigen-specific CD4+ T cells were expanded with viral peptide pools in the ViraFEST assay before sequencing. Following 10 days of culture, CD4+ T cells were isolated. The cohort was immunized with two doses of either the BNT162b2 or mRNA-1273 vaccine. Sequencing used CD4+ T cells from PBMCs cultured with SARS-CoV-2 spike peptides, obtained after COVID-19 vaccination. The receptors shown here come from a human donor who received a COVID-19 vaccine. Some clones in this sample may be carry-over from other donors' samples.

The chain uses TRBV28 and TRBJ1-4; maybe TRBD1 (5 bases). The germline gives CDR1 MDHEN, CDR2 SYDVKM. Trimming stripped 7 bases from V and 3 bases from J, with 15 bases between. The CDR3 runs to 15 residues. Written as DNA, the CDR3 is TGTGCCAGCAAAATTTGGGGGGGTGCTAATGAAAAACTGTTTTTT. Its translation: CASKIWGGANEKLFF.

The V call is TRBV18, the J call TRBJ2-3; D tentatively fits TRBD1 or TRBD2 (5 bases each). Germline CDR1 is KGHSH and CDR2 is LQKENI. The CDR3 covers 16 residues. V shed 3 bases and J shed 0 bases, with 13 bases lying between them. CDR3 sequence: CASSPPGTGSTDTQYF. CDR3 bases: TGTGCCAGCTCACCTCCCGGGACGGGGAGCACAGATACGCAGTATTTT.

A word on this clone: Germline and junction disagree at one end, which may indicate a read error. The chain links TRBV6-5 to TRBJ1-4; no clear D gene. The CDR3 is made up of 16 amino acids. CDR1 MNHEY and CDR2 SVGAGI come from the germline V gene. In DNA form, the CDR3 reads TGTGCCAGCAGTTACCTAGGCCGCGGCCCTAATGGAAAACTGTTTTTT. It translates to CASSYLGRGPNGKLFF.

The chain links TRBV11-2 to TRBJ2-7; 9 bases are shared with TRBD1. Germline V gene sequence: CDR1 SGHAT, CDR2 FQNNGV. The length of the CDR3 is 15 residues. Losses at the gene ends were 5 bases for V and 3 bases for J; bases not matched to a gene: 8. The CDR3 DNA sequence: TGTGCCAGCAGCCTACCGGGGACAGGGAACTACGAGCAGTACGTC. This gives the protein CASSLPGTGNYEQYV.

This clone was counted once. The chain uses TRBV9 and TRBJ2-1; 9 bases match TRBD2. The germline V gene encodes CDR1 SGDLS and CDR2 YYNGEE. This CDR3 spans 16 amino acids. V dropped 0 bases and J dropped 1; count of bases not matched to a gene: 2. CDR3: CASSVALAGSYNEQFF. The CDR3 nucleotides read TGTGCCAGCAGCGTAGCGCTAGCGGGGTCCTACAATGAGCAGTTCTTC.